This entry concerns a single TCR beta chain. The data stem from a study of blood T cell repertoires in COVID-19. Profiling relied on immunoSEQ multiplex PCR, and the TCRdb table lists in-frame clones only, not all of them. The sample has under 250,000 clones, around nine tenths seen once. Source material: PBMCs or T cells enriched from blood (not recorded which). The TCR sequence derives from a middle-aged woman who had been exposed to COVID-19.

Here the CDR3 reads CASSLMEGSKYF. The CDR3 nucleotides are TGTGCCAGCAGTTTAATGGAGGGCAGCAAGTACTTC. The chain combines TRBV12-3 or TRBV12-4 with TRBJ2-4; D possibly corresponds to TRBD2 (6 bases). V shed 2 bases and J shed 14 bases, with 13 bases lying between them. The CDR3 runs 12 residues.